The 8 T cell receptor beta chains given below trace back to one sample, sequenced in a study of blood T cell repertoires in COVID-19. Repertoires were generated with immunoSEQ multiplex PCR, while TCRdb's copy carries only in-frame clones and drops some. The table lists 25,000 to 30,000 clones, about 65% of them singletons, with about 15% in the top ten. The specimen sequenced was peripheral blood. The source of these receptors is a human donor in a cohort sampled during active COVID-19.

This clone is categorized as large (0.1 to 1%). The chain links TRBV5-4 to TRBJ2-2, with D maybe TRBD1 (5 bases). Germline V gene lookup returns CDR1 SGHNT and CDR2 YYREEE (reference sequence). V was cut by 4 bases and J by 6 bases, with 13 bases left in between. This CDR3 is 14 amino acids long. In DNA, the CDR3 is TGTGCCAGCAGCCCACCCGACAGATCCGGGGAGCTGTTTTTT. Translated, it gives CASSPPDRSGELFF.

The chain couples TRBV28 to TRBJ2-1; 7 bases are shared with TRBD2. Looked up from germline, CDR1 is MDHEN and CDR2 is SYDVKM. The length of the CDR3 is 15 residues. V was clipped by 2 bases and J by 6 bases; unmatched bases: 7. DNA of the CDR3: TGTGCCAGCAGTTTACCTGGGCTAGCGGTCAATGAGCAGTTCTTC. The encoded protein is CASSLPGLAVNEQFF.

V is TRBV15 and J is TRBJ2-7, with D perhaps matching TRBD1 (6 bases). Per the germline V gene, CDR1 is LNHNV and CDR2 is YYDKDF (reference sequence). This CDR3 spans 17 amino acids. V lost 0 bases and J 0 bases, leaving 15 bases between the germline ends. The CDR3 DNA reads TGTGCCACCAGCAGAGATTCGAGGGGGACAATCTCCTACGAGCAGTACTTC. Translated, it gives CATSRDSRGTISYEQYF.

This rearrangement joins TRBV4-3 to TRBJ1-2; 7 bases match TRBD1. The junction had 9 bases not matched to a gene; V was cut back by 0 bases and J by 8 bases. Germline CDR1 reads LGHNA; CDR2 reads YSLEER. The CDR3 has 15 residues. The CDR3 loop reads CASSQDFLGGEGYTF. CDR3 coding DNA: TGCGCCAGCAGCCAAGATTTTTTAGGGGGCGAAGGCTACACCTTC.

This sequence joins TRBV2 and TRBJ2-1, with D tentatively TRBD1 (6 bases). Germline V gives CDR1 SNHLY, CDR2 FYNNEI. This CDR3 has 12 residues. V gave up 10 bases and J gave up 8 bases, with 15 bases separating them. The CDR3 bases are TGTGCCACCCGCCCAGCAGGGGATGAGCAGTTCTTC. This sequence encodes CATRPAGDEQFF.

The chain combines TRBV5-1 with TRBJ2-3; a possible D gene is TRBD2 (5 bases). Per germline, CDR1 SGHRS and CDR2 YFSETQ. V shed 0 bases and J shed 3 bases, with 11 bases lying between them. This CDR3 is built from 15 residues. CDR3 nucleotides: TGCGCCAGCAGCTTGGGAGGGTTCGAGACAGATACGCAGTATTTT. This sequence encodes CASSLGGFETDTQYF. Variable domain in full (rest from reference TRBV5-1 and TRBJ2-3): KAGVTQTPRYLIKTRGQQVTLSCSPISGHRSVSWYQQTPGQGLQFLFEYFSETQRNKGNFPGRFSGRQFSNSRSEMNVSTLELGDSALYLCASSLGGFETDTQYFGPGTRLTVL.

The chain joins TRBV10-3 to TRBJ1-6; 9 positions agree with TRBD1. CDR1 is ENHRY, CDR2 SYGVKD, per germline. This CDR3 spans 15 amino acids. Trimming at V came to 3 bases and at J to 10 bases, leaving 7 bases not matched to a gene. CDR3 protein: CAISDLGQGSSPLHF. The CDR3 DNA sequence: TGTGCCATCAGTGACCTGGGACAGGGTAGCTCACCCCTCCACTTT.

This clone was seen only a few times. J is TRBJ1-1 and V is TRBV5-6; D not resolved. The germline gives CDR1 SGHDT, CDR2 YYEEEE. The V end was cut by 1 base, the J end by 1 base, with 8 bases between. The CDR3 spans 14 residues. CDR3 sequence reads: CASSLLGQNTEAFF. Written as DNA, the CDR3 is TGTGCCAGCAGCTTGCTGGGCCAGAACACTGAAGCTTTCTTT.